The clone carrying this TCR beta chain was counted ten times or more. Its antigen is undetermined. The sample is drawn from a study of CD8 T cells in ankylosing spondylitis. Study-wide points: There was a TCR beta motif, made of eight highly homologous variants, that appeared characteristic of ankylosing spondylitis blood.

TCRdb reanalysed the 5' RACE reads using MiXCR and keeps one entry per CDR3 protein. Counted here are 100,000 to 150,000 distinct CDR3 sequences, roughly 18% occurring once; the ten biggest clones make up roughly 30%. The germline V gene has CDR1 SGHAT and CDR2 FQNNGV. V dropped 5 bases and J dropped 4; count of bases not matched to a gene: 9. The CDR3 has 15 residues. The specimen sequenced was blood, either unsorted or a sorted T cell fraction (not recorded which). The V gene is TRBV11-2, the J gene TRBJ2-7; TRBD1 matches at 9 bases. The sequence was collected from a male donor with ankylosing spondylitis. The CDR3 nucleotides are TGTGCCAGCAGCCCCCTCCCGGGACAGGGATACGAGCAGTACTTC. As protein: CASSPLPGQGYEQYF.